Presented here are 22 T cell receptor beta chains from one specimen sequenced in a study of T cell responses to AZD1222 COVID-19 vaccine. The data were produced by immunoSEQ multiplex PCR, yet TCRdb's version contains in-frame clones alone and is incomplete. The table lists about 56,000 clones, 86% of them singletons. The material sequenced was peripheral blood, taken 28 days after the second AZD1222 dose. The receptors originated from an adult who received the AZD1222 COVID-19 vaccine.

This chain links TRBV7-9 with TRBJ1-2; TRBD1 is a possible D gene (6 bases). This CDR3 comprises 13 residues. The V gene lost 4 bases and the J gene lost 6 bases, with 12 bases spanning the gap. CDR1 is SEHNR, CDR2 FQNEAQ, per germline (reference sequence). Here the CDR3 reads CASSYRDGHGYTF. Written as DNA, the CDR3 is TGTGCCAGCAGCTACAGGGATGGACATGGCTACACCTTC.

The chain uses TRBV3-1 (or the pseudogene TRBV3-2) and TRBJ2-4; 8 bases align to TRBD2. Germline CDR1 is LGHDT and CDR2 is YNNKEL (reference sequence). The CDR3 length is 16 residues. The V and J ends lost 4 bases and 6 bases, in that order; junction bases with no gene match: 11. CDR3 protein: CASSPAGRGNINIQYF. The CDR3 DNA is TGTGCCAGCAGCCCAGCCGGGAGGGGGAATATAAACATTCAGTACTTC.

The V and J genes are TRBV11-2 and TRBJ1-4; 7 bases line up with TRBD1. The germline V gene has CDR1 SGHAT and CDR2 FQNNGV. This CDR3 is 14 amino acids long. The junction had 8 bases not matched to a gene; V was cut back by 5 bases and J by 8 bases. The CDR3 DNA reads TGTGCCAGCAGCCGAGACAGGGTGGAGGAAAAACTGTTTTTT. Translating it yields CASSRDRVEEKLFF.

The V gene is TRBV6-6, the J gene TRBJ1-1; D perhaps matches TRBD1 (5 bases). CDR1 is MNHNY, CDR2 SVGAGI, per germline (reference sequence). V shed 5 bases and J shed 11 bases, with 24 bases lying between them. The CDR3 loop spans 15 amino acids. The CDR3 sequence: CASSTLAGPRLSAFF. Written as DNA, the CDR3 is TGTGCCAGCAGTACCTTGGCAGGGCCCAGATTGAGTGCTTTCTTT.

V usage is TRBV6-2 or TRBV6-3 and J usage is TRBJ2-3, with 9 bases identical to TRBD2. Looked up from germline, CDR1 is MNHEY and CDR2 is SVGEGT. The CDR3 contains 17 residues. Trimming cost V 0 bases and J 4 bases; bases outside gene matches: 8. CDR3 amino acids: CASSYSEREVDADTQYF. DNA for the CDR3: TGTGCCAGCAGTTACTCCGAGCGGGAGGTTGATGCAGATACGCAGTATTTT.

The chain has TRBV19 and TRBJ1-4, with D hard to call. Germline CDR1 LNHDA, CDR2 SQIVND (reference sequence). V lost 10 bases and J 0 bases, leaving 12 bases between the germline ends. This CDR3 has 14 amino acids. The CDR3 coding sequence is TGTGCCACTAGCGGCGTCGCAACTAATGAAAAACTGTTTTTT. Translated, it gives CATSGVATNEKLFF.

The chain employs TRBV7-2 and TRBJ1-6; possibly TRBD1 for D (5 bases). CDR3 size: 16 residues. Trimming left V 2 bases short and J 6 bases short, with 14 bases between. Germline values: CDR1 SGHTA, CDR2 FQGNSA. DNA of the CDR3: TGTGCCAGCAGCTTAAGGTCAGGGCCGAGTAATTCACCCCTCCACTTT. Translated: CASSLRSGPSNSPLHF.

The rearrangement links TRBV2 to TRBJ1-4; no clear D. The CDR3 is 14 amino acids. Germline lookup yields CDR1 SNHLY and CDR2 FYNNEI. V lost 3 bases and J lost 0, with 5 bases in between. CDR3 protein: CASSDSTTNEKLFF. The CDR3 DNA reads as TGTGCCAGCAGTGACTCTACAACTAATGAAAAACTGTTTTTT. Filled out from reference TRBV2 and TRBJ1-4, the complete variable domain reads EPEVTQTPSHQVTQMGQEVILRCVPISNHLYFYWYRQILGQKVEFLVSFYNNEISEKSEIFDDQFSVERPDGSNFTLKIRSTKLEDSAMYFCASSDSTTNEKLFFGSGTQLSVL.

The V gene is TRBV20-1, the J gene TRBJ2-1; D not resolved. V was clipped by 1 base and J by 8 bases, with 3 bases between them. The CDR3 runs to 10 residues. CDR1 DFQATT and CDR2 SNEGSKA come from the germline V gene (reference sequence). DNA for the CDR3: TGCAGTGCTAGAGTGGATGAGCAGTTCTTC. Protein product: CSARVDEQFF.

This chain links TRBV28 with TRBJ1-6, with 9 bases fitting TRBD1. Germline V gene sequence: CDR1 MDHEN, CDR2 SYDVKM. The CDR3 spans 15 residues. J lost 9 bases, V lost 1 base, and 4 bases had no gene match. CDR3 nucleotides: TGTGCCAGCAGTTTATCCGCGACAGGGGGTTCACCCCTCCACTTT. Its protein product is CASSLSATGGSPLHF.

This chain connects TRBV7-9 to TRBJ1-2, with a weak D call TRBD1 (6 bases). The CDR3 is 16 residues long. Per germline, CDR1 SEHNR and CDR2 FQNEAQ (reference sequence). Trimming cost V 4 bases and J 3 bases, with 18 bases left between them. The CDR3 sequence: CASSYADSRWDYGYTF. The CDR3 bases are TGTGCCAGCAGCTACGCGGACAGCCGGTGGGACTATGGCTACACCTTC. The variable domain in full, completed from reference TRBV7-9 and TRBJ1-2, reads DTGVSQNPRHKITKRGQNVTFRCDPISEHNRLYWYRQTLGQGPEFLTYFQNEAQLEKSRLLSDRFSAERPKGSFSTLEIQRTEQGDSAMYLCASSYADSRWDYGYTFGSGTRLTVV.

The gene calls are TRBV5-1 and TRBJ2-5; D unresolved. V was cut by 2 bases and J by 4 bases, with 3 bases left in between. Looked up from germline, CDR1 is SGHRS and CDR2 is YFSETQ. The CDR3 length is 11 residues. The CDR3 DNA sequence: TGCGCCAGCAGCTTAACAGAGACCCAGTACTTC. This encodes CASSLTETQYF.

This chain links TRBV12-3 or TRBV12-4 with TRBJ2-7, with a possible D match to TRBD2 (5 bases). This CDR3 is 12 amino acids long. Trimming stripped 7 bases from V and 5 bases from J, with 12 bases between. CDR3 DNA: TGTGCCAGCACATCCCGGGGAAACGAGCAGTACTTC. Translated, it gives CASTSRGNEQYF.

V gene TRBV19 combines with J gene TRBJ1-2; 7 positions agree with TRBD1. Per the germline V gene, CDR1 is LNHDA and CDR2 is SQIVND (reference sequence). This CDR3 spans 16 amino acids. J was trimmed by 7 bases and V by 4 bases; bases with no gene match: 15. The CDR3, as DNA: TGTGCCAGTAGTACCCACAGGGGCTTAGTGACTGCTGGCTACACCTTC. It encodes CASSTHRGLVTAGYTF.

The chain couples TRBV10-3 to TRBJ1-6; no definite D call. Deletions cut 4 bases from V and 8 bases from J, with 9 bases between. Germline assignment: CDR1 ENHRY and CDR2 SYGVKD. This CDR3 region has 13 residues. Here the CDR3 reads CAISANSYSPLHF. CDR3 bases: TGTGCCATCAGTGCGAACAGTTATTCACCCCTCCACTTT.

The rearrangement links TRBV2 to TRBJ1-1; 10 positions agree with TRBD1. The germline gives CDR1 SNHLY, CDR2 FYNNEI. Losses at the gene ends were 6 bases for V and 1 base for J; bases not matched to a gene: 5. The length of the CDR3 is 15 residues. As DNA, the CDR3 is TGTGCCAGCAGGACCGGGGACAGGGGGAACACTGAAGCTTTCTTT. Residues: CASRTGDRGNTEAFF. Looking up the rest from reference TRBV2 and TRBJ1-1 gives the full variable domain: EPEVTQTPSHQVTQMGQEVILRCVPISNHLYFYWYRQILGQKVEFLVSFYNNEISEKSEIFDDQFSVERPDGSNFTLKIRSTKLEDSAMYFCASRTGDRGNTEAFFGQGTRLTVV.

This chain uses TRBV5-1 with TRBJ1-1; no definite D call. Germline V lookup: CDR1 SGHRS, CDR2 YFSETQ. This CDR3 is built from 13 residues. Trimming removed 2 bases at V and 2 bases at J, with 7 bases between. The CDR3: CASSFGSNTEAFF. CDR3 DNA: TGCGCCAGCAGCTTTGGCAGTAACACTGAAGCTTTCTTT.

The chain combines TRBV5-1 with TRBJ2-2; possible D gene TRBD1, 6 bases. Germline V gene lookup returns CDR1 SGHRS and CDR2 YFSETQ. Trimming pared 4 bases from V and 5 bases from J, leaving 21 bases between. This CDR3 is built from 17 residues. CDR3 sequence: CASSPWGSQGLTGELFF. The CDR3 nucleotides read TGCGCCAGCAGCCCTTGGGGGTCACAGGGCTTAACCGGGGAGCTGTTTTTT.

V and J are TRBV29-1 and TRBJ1-1, with D possibly TRBD1 on 6 matching bases. There are 12 residues in the CDR3. Germline V gene sequence: CDR1 SQVTM, CDR2 ANQGSEA. V was clipped by 4 bases and J by 11 bases, with 17 bases between them. The CDR3 region is CSVAGGGTGAFF. CDR3 coding DNA: TGCAGCGTTGCCGGAGGGGGGACGGGGGCTTTCTTT.

The J gene is TRBJ1-5, the V gene TRBV2; D is ambiguous. CDR1 SNHLY and CDR2 FYNNEI come from the germline V gene. The CDR3 consists of 13 residues. V was shortened by 2 bases and J by 4 bases, with 6 bases between the two germline ends. The CDR3 region has the DNA TGTGCCAGCAGTGAAATTGAGAATCAGCCCCAGCATTTT. Translating it yields CASSEIENQPQHF.

In this sample, this clone turned up a few times. The chain links TRBV10-3 to TRBJ2-3; D uncertain. The V end was cut by 10 bases, the J end by 0 bases, with 11 bases between. This CDR3 has 13 residues. The germline V gene encodes CDR1 ENHRY and CDR2 SYGVKD. The CDR3 loop is CATVQASTDTQYF. DNA for the CDR3: TGTGCCACGGTTCAAGCTAGCACAGATACGCAGTATTTT.

The V call is TRBV19, the J call TRBJ2-3; no firm D call. The CDR3 totals 13 residues. V shed 3 bases and J shed 2 bases, with 6 bases lying between them. Germline V CDR1 and CDR2: LNHDA, SQIVND (reference sequence). The CDR3 DNA reads as TGTGCCAGTAGTATTAGGCTCACAGATACGCAGTATTTT. It specifies CASSIRLTDTQYF.